The entry below describes one T cell receptor (beta chain). This sample stems from a study of blood T cell repertoires in COVID-19. Study summary: The origin of the acute and convalescent COVID-19 samples was the United States, Italy and Spain. PBMCs, B-cell-depleted T cells, or T cells provided the cDNA or gDNA that made up the material.

In the original processing: From reference gene primer amplification, estimates of nucleated cell counts were derived. Some clones are missing from TCRdb's copy, which holds only in-frame ones; the method was immunoSEQ multiplex PCR. V and J calls and clone size are those listed in that table; D and trimming were worked out from the DNA. The table has roughly 150,000 clones, about 80% seen once. The ends lost 6 bases at V and 7 bases at J; junction bases unmatched: 7. The CDR3 is 13 amino acids. Per germline, CDR1 WNHNN and CDR2 SYGVQD (reference sequence). The source is a man in his fifties or sixties with acute or convalescent COVID-19. Sequencing was carried out using peripheral blood. The genes are TRBV10-1 and TRBJ1-2; TRBD1 aligns across 8 bases. CDR3 protein: CASSPDRAGGYTF. Written as DNA, the CDR3 is TGCGCCAGCAGCCCGGACAGGGCCGGTGGCTACACCTTC.